What follows are 20 T cell receptor beta chains derived from one specimen sequenced in a study of T cells after yellow fever vaccination. MiXCR, applied by TCRdb to the 5' RACE reads, yields one record per CDR3 protein. The sample consists of 500,000 to 650,000 distinct CDR3 sequences, about 12% of them appearing once. Sequenced material: PBMCs, taken on the day of the yellow fever booster vaccination. The source is a young man who received the YFV17D yellow fever vaccine.

In this sample, this clonotype turned up a few times. The CDR3 region is CASSLVGVRTKNIQYF. The CDR3 DNA follows: TGTGCCAGCAGCTTAGTTGGGGTCAGGACCAAAAACATTCAGTACTTC. The V and J genes are TRBV7-2 and TRBJ2-4; D is uncertain. Germline V lookup: CDR1 SGHTA, CDR2 FQGNSA. This CDR3 region has 16 residues. The V gene lost 1 base and the J gene lost 2 bases, with 12 bases spanning the gap.

The chain couples TRBV6-2 or TRBV6-3 to TRBJ2-2; D gene uncertain. Trimming took 2 bases from V and 0 from J, leaving 16 bases between them. This CDR3 region has 18 residues. Per germline, CDR1 MNHEY and CDR2 SVGEGT. CDR3 sequence reads: CASSYISPGWANTGELFF. DNA of the CDR3: TGTGCCAGCAGTTACATCTCCCCGGGTTGGGCGAACACCGGGGAGCTGTTTTTT.

The chain recombines TRBV20-1 with TRBJ2-5, with TRBD2 identical over 8 bases. V lost 7 bases and J lost 6; bases outside the gene matches: 13. In germline, CDR1 is DFQATT, CDR2 SNEGSKA (reference sequence). The CDR3 runs 14 residues. As DNA, the CDR3 is TGCAGTGGGGTGGGGAGCGGGAGCACAAAGACCCAGTACTTC. Protein: CSGVGSGSTKTQYF.

The rearrangement links TRBV5-5 to TRBJ2-1, with 12 bases identical to TRBD2. The CDR3 sequence is 16 residues long. CDR1 and CDR2 (germline): SGHKS, YYEKEE (reference sequence). The trim removed 3 bases at V and 4 bases at J, leaving 5 bases unmatched. The CDR3 sequence: CASSSRTSGTYNEQFF. In DNA, the CDR3 is TGTGCCAGCAGCTCCCGGACTAGCGGGACTTACAATGAGCAGTTCTTC.

This chain links TRBV9 with TRBJ2-3; unclear D gene. Germline V gives CDR1 SGDLS, CDR2 YYNGEE. The CDR3 loop spans 14 amino acids. The V gene lost 3 bases and the J gene lost 2 bases, with 10 bases spanning the gap. This chain's CDR3 is CASSGRSHTDTQYF. In DNA form, the CDR3 reads TGTGCCAGCAGCGGACGGTCTCACACAGATACGCAGTATTTT.

The chain is built from TRBV20-1 and TRBJ2-7, with a tentative D call TRBD2 (7 bases). The length of the CDR3 is 15 residues. Germline assignment: CDR1 DFQATT and CDR2 SNEGSKA (reference sequence). V gave up 6 bases and J gave up 3 bases, with 21 bases separating them. This chain's CDR3 is CSALGGGTHNYEQYF. The CDR3 DNA reads TGCAGTGCATTGGGGGGGGGGACACACAACTACGAGCAGTACTTC.

The genes are TRBV19 and TRBJ1-2; D perhaps matches TRBD1 (6 bases). The V gene lost 6 bases and the J gene lost 7 bases, with 12 bases spanning the gap. The CDR3 spans 12 residues. From germline, CDR1 is LNHDA and CDR2 SQIVND (reference sequence). For the CDR3, the DNA is TGTGCCAGTAGCCGGAAGGGGGGTGGCTACACCTTC. Amino acid sequence: CASSRKGGGYTF.

V usage is TRBV20-1 and J usage is TRBJ2-7, with D perhaps TRBD1 (6 bases). Germline CDR1 reads DFQATT; CDR2 reads SNEGSKA (reference sequence). V was shortened by 6 bases and J by 4 bases, with 19 bases between the two germline ends. The CDR3 totals 14 residues. CDR3 protein: CSAEEQGPGYEQYF. CDR3 DNA sequence: TGCAGTGCGGAAGAACAGGGACCCGGTTACGAGCAGTACTTC.

This clonotype appeared a few times. V usage is TRBV7-2 and J usage is TRBJ2-5, with TRBD2 matching over 10 bases. Trimming cost V 3 bases and J 4 bases; bases outside gene matches: 8. This CDR3 has 16 amino acids. Per the germline V gene, CDR1 is SGHTA and CDR2 is FQGNSA. The CDR3 loop reads CASSFLAGALGETQYF. As DNA, the CDR3 is TGTGCCAGCAGCTTTCTAGCGGGAGCTTTAGGAGAGACCCAGTACTTC. Combining the CDR3 with reference TRBV7-2 and TRBJ2-5 gives the whole variable domain GAGVSQSPSNKVTEKGKDVELRCDPISGHTALYWYRQSLGQGLEFLIYFQGNSAPDKSGLPSDRFSAERTGGSVSTLTIQRTQQEDSAVYLCASSFLAGALGETQYFGPGTRLLVL.

This clonotype was observed a handful of times. In DNA, the CDR3 is TGCAGTACCATTATTGGCGCCCACAATGAGCAGTTCTTC. Translated: CSTIIGAHNEQFF. J is TRBJ2-1 and V is TRBV20-1; D is unresolved. This CDR3 contains 13 residues. Looked up from germline, CDR1 is DFQATT and CDR2 is SNEGSKA (reference sequence). Trimming removed 8 bases from V and 5 bases from J, with 16 bases in between.

This clonotype appeared a few times. The V gene is TRBV7-2, the J gene TRBJ2-5; TRBD1 agrees at 8 bases. Germline V gene sequence: CDR1 SGHTA, CDR2 FQGNSA. The CDR3 is 14 amino acids. Unmatched junction bases numbered 4, after V lost 5 bases and J lost 2 bases. CDR3 residues: CASSRTGHQETQYF. In nucleotides, the CDR3 is TGTGCCAGCAGCCGGACAGGGCATCAAGAGACCCAGTACTTC.

A few counts support this clonotype. V usage is TRBV25-1 and J usage is TRBJ2-5; 8 bases agree with TRBD2. Germline CDR1 is MGHDK and CDR2 is SYGVNS. Trimming at V came to 2 bases and at J to 4 bases, leaving 3 bases not matched to a gene. The CDR3 length is 14 residues. The DNA of the CDR3 is TGTGCCAGCAGTGAAACCGGGGGGGGAGAGACCCAGTACTTC. Protein product: CASSETGGGETQYF.

The V and J genes are TRBV12-3 or TRBV12-4 and TRBJ2-7; 8 nucleotides match TRBD2. V shed 7 bases and J 5 bases; nucleotides not matched to a gene: 7. This CDR3 spans 13 amino acids. CDR3 sequence: CASMVGLVNEQYF. The CDR3 coding sequence is TGTGCCAGCATGGTGGGACTAGTGAACGAGCAGTACTTC.

The rearrangement uses TRBV4-2 and TRBJ1-1; no firm D call. The CDR3 loop spans 16 amino acids. CDR1 and CDR2 from the germline V gene are LGHNA and YNFKEQ. V gave up 0 bases and J gave up 3 bases, with 14 bases separating them. CDR3 nucleotide sequence: TGTGCCAGCAGCCAAGATCGGAGCCCGTCGGACACTGAAGCTTTCTTT. Residues: CASSQDRSPSDTEAFF.

The chain is built from TRBV7-9 and TRBJ2-7; D perhaps matches TRBD1 (6 bases). Germline V gene lookup returns CDR1 SEHNR and CDR2 FQNEAQ (reference sequence). The CDR3 length is 15 residues. V was pared by 5 bases and J by 4 bases, with 18 bases between. The CDR3 DNA reads as TGTGCCAGCAGCCCCGCCCAGGGGATCTTGTACGAGCAGTACTTC. As protein: CASSPAQGILYEQYF.

This clonotype was counted ten times or more. The chain recombines TRBV6-5 with TRBJ2-4, with TRBD1 as a possible D gene (6 bases). Trimming removed 4 bases from V and 4 bases from J, with 17 bases in between. Germline assignment: CDR1 MNHEY and CDR2 SVGAGI. The CDR3 length is 16 residues. The chain's CDR3 is CASSSHGQQGKNIQYF. Written as DNA, the CDR3 is TGTGCCAGCAGTTCCCATGGACAGCAGGGAAAAAACATTCAGTACTTC.

This sequence joins TRBV7-9 and TRBJ2-7; TRBD2 might be the D (5 bases). CDR1 and CDR2 from the germline V gene are SEHNR and FQNEAQ (reference sequence). V lost 7 bases and J lost 7, with 20 bases in between. CDR3 length: 14 residues. CDR3 nucleotide sequence: TGTGCCAGCACACACGGAGGCGTGAGTAGGGAGCAGTACTTC. Translated, it gives CASTHGGVSREQYF.

This chain joins TRBV3-1 and TRBJ1-1, with 7 bases aligning to TRBD1. This CDR3 has 13 amino acids. From germline, CDR1 is LGHDT and CDR2 YNNKEL (reference sequence). The junction had 3 bases not matched to a gene; V was cut back by 4 bases and J by 4 bases. CDR3: CASSPDRVTEAFF. CDR3 in DNA: TGTGCCAGCAGCCCCGACAGGGTCACTGAAGCTTTCTTT.

This clonotype was detected ten times or more. The chain employs TRBV18 and TRBJ2-3; D is uncertain. The V gene's germline CDR1 is KGHSH and CDR2 LQKENI. The V end was cut by 5 bases, the J end by 2 bases, with 5 bases between. This CDR3 region has 12 residues. The CDR3 bases are TGTGCCAGCTCAACAGACACAGATACGCAGTATTTT. Its protein product is CASSTDTDTQYF.

The CDR3 DNA is TGCAGTGCAACGGGGGGTAACAATCAGCCCCAGCATTTT. The encoded protein is CSATGGNNQPQHF. V and J are TRBV20-1 and TRBJ1-5; D might be TRBD1 (5 bases). The ends were cut back, 6 bases at V and 3 bases at J, with 12 bases in the middle. Germline lookup yields CDR1 DFQATT and CDR2 SNEGSKA (reference sequence). CDR3 size: 13 residues.